The 9 T cell receptor beta chains below come from one sample, sequenced in a study of blood T cell repertoires in COVID-19. Sequencing was performed with immunoSEQ multiplex PCR; in TCRdb, only in-frame clones are kept and a portion is missing. The repertoire holds roughly 340,000 clones, with around 87% as singletons. The sequenced material came from PBMCs or T cells enriched from blood (not recorded which). The origin of the receptors is a man aged 35 to 55 in a cohort exposed to, infected with or recovered from COVID-19 (not recorded which).

The genes are TRBV23-1 and TRBJ2-1; weak D call: TRBD2 (5 bases). TRBV23-1 falls under the ORF class, with uncertain function. The CDR3 contains 17 residues. The germline V and J ends were trimmed by 6 bases and 0 bases, with 18 bases remaining between them. The CDR3 nucleotides read TGCGCCAGCAGCCACGCAACGGACTCTCTCTCCTACAATGAGCAGTTCTTC. Protein: CASSHATDSLSYNEQFF.

This clone appeared a single time. Other DNA sequences in this specimen translate into the identical CDR3. The chain is built from TRBV18 and TRBJ1-2, with D possibly being TRBD1 (5 bases). Trimming removed 3 bases from V and 5 bases from J, with 7 bases in between. The CDR3 loop spans 12 amino acids. Germline assignment: CDR1 KGHSH and CDR2 LQKENI. The DNA for the CDR3 is TGTGCCAGCTCACCGGGGGGGTATGGCTACACCTTC. This encodes CASSPGGYGYTF.

The chain has TRBV6-6 and TRBJ1-2; D ambiguous. V lost 2 bases and J 8 bases, leaving 15 bases between the germline ends. The germline V gene has CDR1 MNHNY and CDR2 SVGAGI (reference sequence). The CDR3 loop spans 14 amino acids. The CDR3 DNA sequence: TGTGCCAGCAGTTACACCTCGGGGAAAGGAGGCTACACCTTC. It specifies CASSYTSGKGGYTF.

The rearrangement uses TRBV19 and TRBJ2-7; D perhaps matches TRBD1 (5 bases). Germline CDR1 is LNHDA and CDR2 is SQIVND (reference sequence). Between the trimmed V and J ends, which lost 6 bases and 3 bases, there was a span of 12 bases. The CDR3 spans 13 residues. CDR3 DNA sequence: TGTGCCAGTAGCTACAGGCTAGACTACGAGCAGTACTTC. Residues: CASSYRLDYEQYF.

V usage is TRBV11-2 and J usage is TRBJ2-5; a weak D match, TRBD2 (7 bases). Deletions cut 7 bases from V and 5 bases from J, with 14 bases between. The CDR3 spans 13 residues. Looked up from germline, CDR1 is SGHAT and CDR2 is FQNNGV. The CDR3 coding sequence is TGTGCCAGCAACCTGGGGGGGGCCGAGACCCAGTACTTC. Translation: CASNLGGAETQYF.

V and J are TRBV19 and TRBJ1-6; possibly TRBD1 for D (6 bases). The CDR3 consists of 14 residues. Germline V gene sequence: CDR1 LNHDA, CDR2 SQIVND (reference sequence). Trimming took 3 bases from V and 9 from J, leaving 12 bases between them. For the CDR3, the DNA is TGTGCCAGTAGTATGAACAGGGCATCTTCACCCCTCCACTTT. Residues: CASSMNRASSPLHF.

This clone was counted a single time. The chain is built from TRBV19 and TRBJ1-2; 9 bases fit TRBD1. The CDR3 length is 15 residues. Germline V gene lookup returns CDR1 LNHDA and CDR2 SQIVND (reference sequence). V lost 1 base, J lost 7 bases, and 7 bases stayed unmatched. Here the CDR3 reads CASSIVWTGALGYTF. CDR3 in DNA: TGTGCCAGTAGTATAGTTTGGACAGGGGCTCTTGGCTACACCTTC.

CDR3 DNA: TGTGCCAGCAGTGACGGGACACGGATCGGGCCCCAGCATTTT. Its translation is CASSDGTRIGPQHF. The chain joins TRBV6-1 to TRBJ1-5; D is perhaps TRBD1 (6 bases). This CDR3 spans 14 amino acids. With 3 bases removed from V and 9 bases from J, the gap between germline ends came to 15 bases. Germline V gives CDR1 MNHNS, CDR2 SASEGT.

The genes are TRBV14 and TRBJ2-7; TRBD1 matches at 9 bases. This CDR3 contains 15 residues. CDR1 is SGHDN and CDR2 is FVKESK in the germline V gene. The V and J ends lost 4 bases and 3 bases, in that order; junction bases with no gene match: 7. The CDR3 spells CASSPRTGVGYEQYF. The DNA for the CDR3 is TGTGCCAGCAGCCCCCGGACAGGGGTCGGCTACGAGCAGTACTTC.